Below are 4 T cell receptor beta chains sequenced from a single sample in a study of beta chain features in type 1 diabetes. Expressed TCRB transcripts were sequenced because the isolated RNA had all been reverse transcribed beforehand. Using immunoSEQ multiplex PCR, the repertoire was profiled, and TCRdb retains in-frame clones only, with some absent. The profile shows over 700,000 clones, roughly 16% of them singletons. Sequenced material: naive CD4+ T cells from blood. The receptors come from a young woman in good health.

The chain has TRBV7-2 and TRBJ2-4, with TRBD2 identical over 7 bases. This CDR3 is 17 amino acids long. The J segment lost 6 bases and the V segment lost 1 base, leaving 12 bases of the junction unmatched. Germline V gene data show CDR1 as SGHTA and CDR2 as FQGNSA. CDR3 nucleotide sequence: TGTGCCAGCAGCTTAGATACGGTGGGAGGGGTAGTAAACATTCAGTACTTC. Protein product: CASSLDTVGGVVNIQYF.

The chain has TRBV7-3 and TRBJ2-1; 7 bases map to TRBD2. The CDR3 totals 17 residues. Germline lookup yields CDR1 SGHTA and CDR2 FQGTGA. V trimming: 0 bases; J trimming: 4 bases; junction bases outside the gene matches: 9. The CDR3 sequence is CASSLTRGGSRYNEQFF. The DNA for the CDR3 is TGTGCCAGCAGCTTAACTAGGGGCGGGAGTAGGTACAATGAGCAGTTCTTC.

The rearrangement uses TRBV4-3 and TRBJ2-2, with a possible D match to TRBD1 (6 bases). The germline V gene encodes CDR1 LGHNA and CDR2 YSLEER. V lost 2 bases to trimming and J lost 1 base, with 8 bases between them. The CDR3 is 15 residues long. CDR3 sequence reads: CASSQQGQNTGELFF. DNA for the CDR3: TGCGCCAGCAGCCAACAGGGACAGAACACCGGGGAGCTGTTTTTT.

This clone was detected a few times. The chain joins TRBV7-2 to TRBJ2-7; D remains unclear. CDR1 and CDR2 from the germline V gene are SGHTA and FQGNSA. The CDR3 has 13 residues. V lost 5 bases, J lost 3 bases, and 11 bases lay in between. CDR3 protein: CASSRNLNYEQYF. The CDR3 nucleotides read TGTGCCAGCAGCAGAAATTTGAACTACGAGCAGTACTTC. Using reference TRBV7-2 and TRBJ2-7 for the parts outside the CDR3, the full variable domain is GAGVSQSPSNKVTEKGKDVELRCDPISGHTALYWYRQSLGQGLEFLIYFQGNSAPDKSGLPSDRFSAERTGGSVSTLTIQRTQQEDSAVYLCASSRNLNYEQYFGPGTRLTVT.